This T cell receptor (beta chain) was documented in a study of cytomegalovirus exposure and HLA in healthy donors. Germline V lookup: CDR1 SGHRS, CDR2 YFSETQ. The CDR3 is made up of 14 amino acids. V lost 0 bases and J lost 2, with 9 bases in between. The PCR used 60 Vbeta and 13 Jbeta primers. Sequencing used immunoSEQ multiplex PCR; TCRdb keeps in-frame clones, though not all of them. The sample includes under 200,000 clones, more than 70% seen only once; the top ten take around 4.6%. The receptor was isolated from a male donor in good health and CMV-seronegative. The rearrangement links TRBV5-1 to TRBJ2-7; unclear D gene. Input material: PBMCs. CDR3 region: CASSLAAGAYEQYF. CDR3 in DNA: TGCGCCAGCAGCTTGGCGGCCGGAGCCTACGAGCAGTACTTC.